The rows below give T cell receptor beta chains drawn from one sample of a study of shared clonotypes between healthy human individuals. The assay was immunoSEQ multiplex PCR, and TCRdb's table has in-frame clones only and misses some. Altogether about 2.4 million clones are present, roughly 93% being singletons, with the ten largest covering 0.36%. Source material: naive CD4+ T cells from PBMCs. The receptors were gathered from a man aged 18 to 35 in good health. Some clones in this sample may be carry-over from other donors' samples. Both conserved end residues are part of each CDR3. The D gene is left open where the match is weak. Part of the rows lack a size; the others show once, few, many or a class for expanded clones.

abundance: .
j_gene: TRBJ1-5
d_gene: TRBD1
v_gene: TRBV11-2
CDR3nt: TGTGCCAGCAGCTCGACAGGGAGCAATCAGCCCCAGCATTTT
CDR3aa: CASSSTGSNQPQHF

abundance: .
j_gene: TRBJ2-5
d_gene: TRBD2
v_gene: TRBV9
CDR3nt: TGTGCCAGCAGCGTAGGACTAGCGGGAATAGAGACCCAGTACTTC
CDR3aa: CASSVGLAGIETQYF

abundance: .
j_gene: TRBJ1-1
d_gene: .
v_gene: TRBV4-3
CDR3nt: TGCGCCAGCAGCCAAGATAGGAAGGTGAACACTGAAGCTTTCTTT
CDR3aa: CASSQDRKVNTEAFF

abundance: .
j_gene: TRBJ2-1
d_gene: .
v_gene: TRBV30
CDR3nt: TGTGCCTGGAGTTTAATGTCTAATGAGCAGTTCTTC
CDR3aa: CAWSLMSNEQFF

abundance: .
j_gene: TRBJ2-4
d_gene: TRBD1
v_gene: TRBV4-3
CDR3nt: TGCGCCAGCAGCCAAGCAACCCGACAGGGGATTTTGCCTTTCGCCAAAAACATTCAGTACTTC
CDR3aa: CASSQATRQGILPFAKNIQYF

abundance: once
j_gene: TRBJ2-1
d_gene: TRBD2
v_gene: TRBV6-6
CDR3nt: TGTGCCAGCAGTAAGCTAGCGGGAGTGAATGAGCAGTTCTTC
CDR3aa: CASSKLAGVNEQFF

abundance: .
j_gene: TRBJ2-7
d_gene: TRBD2
v_gene: TRBV7-8
CDR3nt: TGTGCCAGCAGCCCGGGGACTAGCGGGAGACTCAACGAGCAGTACTTC
CDR3aa: CASSPGTSGRLNEQYF

abundance: .
j_gene: TRBJ2-3
d_gene: .
v_gene: TRBV11-2
CDR3nt: TGTGCCAGCAGCTCGGACGCTCATCCGCAGTATTTT
CDR3aa: CASSSDAHPQYF

abundance: .
j_gene: TRBJ1-2
d_gene: .
v_gene: TRBV7-8
CDR3nt: TGTGCCAGCAGCTTGATACGCACGGGCGGCTACACCTTC
CDR3aa: CASSLIRTGGYTF

abundance: .
j_gene: TRBJ2-7
d_gene: TRBD1
v_gene: TRBV2
CDR3nt: TGTGCCAGCAGAGAAGGGACAGTAAGCCTCTACGAGCAGTACTTC
CDR3aa: CASREGTVSLYEQYF

abundance: .
j_gene: TRBJ1-2
d_gene: TRBD1
v_gene: TRBV7-3
CDR3nt: TGTGCCAGCAGCTCGGGACAGGATGGCTACACCTTC
CDR3aa: CASSSGQDGYTF

abundance: .
j_gene: TRBJ2-3
d_gene: .
v_gene: TRBV7-2
CDR3nt: TGTGCCAGCAGCTCCCATGGGGGGTTTTTTGGGCAGTATTTT
CDR3aa: CASSSHGGFFGQYF

abundance: .
j_gene: TRBJ2-3
d_gene: TRBD1
v_gene: TRBV7-3
CDR3nt: TGTGCCAGCAGCTTAGTCACAGGGGGCGCAGATACGCAGTATTTT
CDR3aa: CASSLVTGGADTQYF

abundance: once
j_gene: TRBJ1-3
d_gene: .
v_gene: TRBV6-1
CDR3nt: TGTGCCAGCAGTGAAATCGGGCGAAAGGTACACACCATATATTTT
CDR3aa: CASSEIGRKVHTIYF

abundance: few
j_gene: TRBJ1-2
d_gene: .
v_gene: TRBV5-1
CDR3nt: TGCGCCAGCAGCTTGGTGCCGCCGGGCTACACCTTC
CDR3aa: CASSLVPPGYTF

abundance: .
j_gene: TRBJ1-1
d_gene: TRBD1
v_gene: TRBV5-1
CDR3nt: TGCGCCAGCAGCTCGAACCCGACAGGGCAGAACACTGAAGCTTTCTTT
CDR3aa: CASSSNPTGQNTEAFF

abundance: .
j_gene: TRBJ2-3
d_gene: .
v_gene: TRBV5-1
CDR3nt: TGCGCCAGCAGCTTGGCCTTGCCGCGCACAGATACGCAGTATTTT
CDR3aa: CASSLALPRTDTQYF

abundance: few
j_gene: TRBJ2-5
d_gene: .
v_gene: TRBV19
CDR3nt: TGTGCCAGTAGTATAGTGAGGGAGACCCAGTACTTC
CDR3aa: CASSIVRETQYF

abundance: .
j_gene: TRBJ2-7
d_gene: TRBD2
v_gene: TRBV18
CDR3nt: TGTGCCAGCTCCCCCTTGCCGACTAGCGGGACGGTGGGGGAGCAGTACTTC
CDR3aa: CASSPLPTSGTVGEQYF

abundance: .
j_gene: TRBJ2-6
d_gene: .
v_gene: TRBV5-6
CDR3nt: TGTGCCAGCAGCTTGGGGTCTGATAGACGCTCTGGGGCCAACGTCCTGACTTTC
CDR3aa: CASSLGSDRRSGANVLTF

abundance: .
j_gene: TRBJ2-7
d_gene: TRBD2
v_gene: TRBV11-2
CDR3nt: TGTGCCAGCAGCTTTTCCCGCGGGAGCTCCTACGAGCAGTACTTC
CDR3aa: CASSFSRGSSYEQYF

abundance: .
j_gene: TRBJ1-1
d_gene: .
v_gene: TRBV9
CDR3nt: TGTGCCAGCAGCGTAGATGGCAGAGAAGCTTTCTTT
CDR3aa: CASSVDGREAFF

abundance: .
j_gene: TRBJ1-2
d_gene: .
v_gene: TRBV5-1
CDR3nt: TGCGCCAGCAGCCTAGGACAGCCACCTAACTATGGCTACACCTTC
CDR3aa: CASSLGQPPNYGYTF

abundance: .
j_gene: TRBJ1-1
d_gene: .
v_gene: TRBV15
CDR3nt: TGTGCCACCAGCAGGGAATTACGAAGTGTTGGGGAGGCTGAAGCTTTCTTT
CDR3aa: CATSRELRSVGEAEAFF

abundance: .
j_gene: TRBJ2-4
d_gene: TRBD2
v_gene: TRBV30
CDR3nt: TGTGCCTGGAGTGTAGGGACTAGCGGGAGCATTCAGTACTTC
CDR3aa: CAWSVGTSGSIQYF

abundance: .
j_gene: TRBJ1-4
d_gene: .
v_gene: TRBV6-6
CDR3nt: TGTGCCAGCAGCTCCCGACAGGCGCAGAGCCTGTTTTTT
CDR3aa: CASSSRQAQSLFF

abundance: .
j_gene: TRBJ2-3
d_gene: TRBD2
v_gene: TRBV27
CDR3nt: TGTGCCAGCCGGGGACTAGCGGGAGCAGATACGCAGTATTTT
CDR3aa: CASRGLAGADTQYF